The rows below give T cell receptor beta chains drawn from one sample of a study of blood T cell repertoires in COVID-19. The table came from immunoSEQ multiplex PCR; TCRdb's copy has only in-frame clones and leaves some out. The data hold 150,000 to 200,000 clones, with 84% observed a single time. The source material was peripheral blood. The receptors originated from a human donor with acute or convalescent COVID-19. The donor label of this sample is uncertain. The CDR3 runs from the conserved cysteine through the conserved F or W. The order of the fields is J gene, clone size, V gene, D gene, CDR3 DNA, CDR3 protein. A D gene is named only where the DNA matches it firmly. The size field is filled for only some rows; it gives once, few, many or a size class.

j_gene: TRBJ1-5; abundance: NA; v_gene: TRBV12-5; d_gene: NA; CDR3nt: TGTGCTAGTGGTTTGGGCAGGGTCAATCAGCCCCAGCATTTT; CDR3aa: CASGLGRVNQPQHF
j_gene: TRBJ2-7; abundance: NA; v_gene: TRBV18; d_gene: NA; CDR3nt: TGTGCCAGCTCACCAGGAGAGGGCATCACTTCCTACGAGCAGTACTTC; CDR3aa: CASSPGEGITSYEQYF
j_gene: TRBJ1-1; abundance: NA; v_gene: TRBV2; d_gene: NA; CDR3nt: TGTGCCAGCAGGCGGGGCCTCACTGAAGCTTTCTTT; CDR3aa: CASRRGLTEAFF
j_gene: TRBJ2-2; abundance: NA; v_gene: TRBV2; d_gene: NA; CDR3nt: TGTGCCAGCATGGTGACTAGGAACACCGGGGAGCTGTTTTTT; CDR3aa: CASMVTRNTGELFF
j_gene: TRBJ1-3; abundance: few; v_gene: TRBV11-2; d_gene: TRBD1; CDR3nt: TGTGCCAGCAGCTTAGTTCAGGGGGCCTCTGGAAACACCATATATTTT; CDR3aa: CASSLVQGASGNTIYF
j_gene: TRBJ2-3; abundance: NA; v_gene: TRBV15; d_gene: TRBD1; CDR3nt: TGTGCCACCAGCCAGGGGGGCACAGATACGCAGTATTTT; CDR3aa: CATSQGGTDTQYF
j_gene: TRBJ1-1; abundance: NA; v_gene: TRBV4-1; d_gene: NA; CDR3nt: TGCGCCAGCAGCCAAGTTCGGGGTACGAACACTGAAGCTTTCTTT; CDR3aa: CASSQVRGTNTEAFF
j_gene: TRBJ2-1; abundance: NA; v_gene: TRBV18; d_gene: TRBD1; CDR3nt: TGTGCCAGCTCACCAGGACAGGGGCTCCCCTACAATGAGCAGTTCTTC; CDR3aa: CASSPGQGLPYNEQFF
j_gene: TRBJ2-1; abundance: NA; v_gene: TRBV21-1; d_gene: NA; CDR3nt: TGTGCCAGCCCCAGGCATAGGCTTCAAAGCTCCTACAATGAGCAGTTCTTC; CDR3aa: CASPRHRLQSSYNEQFF
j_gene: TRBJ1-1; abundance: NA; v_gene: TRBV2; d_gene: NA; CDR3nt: TGTGCCAGCACCCAACTTCGACAGGCTGGAGGAGCTTTCTTT; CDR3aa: CASTQLRQAGGAFF
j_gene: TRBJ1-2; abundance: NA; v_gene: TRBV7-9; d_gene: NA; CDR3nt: TGTGCCAGCAGCTTCGACAGACTCTATGGCTACACCTTC; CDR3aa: CASSFDRLYGYTF
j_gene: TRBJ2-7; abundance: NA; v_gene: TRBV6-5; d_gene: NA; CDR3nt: TGTGCCAGCACCTTTAAGGGAGGGGGGACCGAGCAGTACTTC; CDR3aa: CASTFKGGGTEQYF
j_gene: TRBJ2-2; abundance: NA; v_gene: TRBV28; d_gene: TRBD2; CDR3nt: TGTGCCAGCAGTTTATTGGGACTAGGGCCCAACACCGGGGAGCTGTTTTTT; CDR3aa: CASSLLGLGPNTGELFF
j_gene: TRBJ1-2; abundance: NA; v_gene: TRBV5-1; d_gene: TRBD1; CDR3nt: TGCGCCAGCAGCTTGGTCGGGACAGGGATCGTCGGCTACACCTTC; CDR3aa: CASSLVGTGIVGYTF
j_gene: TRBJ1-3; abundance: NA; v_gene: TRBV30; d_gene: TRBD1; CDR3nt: TGTGCCTGGAGGCCGACGACAGGGTTCTCTGGAAACACCATATATTTT; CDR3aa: CAWRPTTGFSGNTIYF
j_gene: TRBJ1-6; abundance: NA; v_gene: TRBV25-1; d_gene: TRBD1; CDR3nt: TGTGCCAGCAGAGATACAGGGGGCGCCGGATCACCCCTCCACTTT; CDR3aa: CASRDTGGAGSPLHF
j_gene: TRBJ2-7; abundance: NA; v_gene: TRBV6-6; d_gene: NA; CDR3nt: TGTGCCAGCAGTGCCGGGTTCCTCTACGAGCAGTACTTC; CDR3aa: CASSAGFLYEQYF
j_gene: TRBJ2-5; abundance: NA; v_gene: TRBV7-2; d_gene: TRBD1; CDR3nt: TGTGCCAGCAGCTTAGCGCTCGGGACAGCATACCAAGAGACCCAGTACTTC; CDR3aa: CASSLALGTAYQETQYF
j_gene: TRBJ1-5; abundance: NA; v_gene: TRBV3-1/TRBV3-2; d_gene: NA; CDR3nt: TGTGCCAGCAGCCAAGATGGGGGCACAATGCATCAGCCCCAGCATTTT; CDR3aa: CASSQDGGTMHQPQHF
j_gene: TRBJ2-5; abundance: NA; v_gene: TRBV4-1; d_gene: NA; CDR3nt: TGCGCCAGCAGCCAAAATGAGATAGGTCAGGAAGAGACCCAGTACTTC; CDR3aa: CASSQNEIGQEETQYF
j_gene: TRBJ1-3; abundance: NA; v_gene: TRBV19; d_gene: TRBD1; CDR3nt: TGTGCCAGCCTGGCAGGGGGCGGAAACACCATATATTTT; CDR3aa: CASLAGGGNTIYF
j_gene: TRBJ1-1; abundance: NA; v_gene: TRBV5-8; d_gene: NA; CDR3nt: TGTGCCAGCAGCTTTTGGCAGGGCGGTGAAGCTTTCTTT; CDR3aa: CASSFWQGGEAFF
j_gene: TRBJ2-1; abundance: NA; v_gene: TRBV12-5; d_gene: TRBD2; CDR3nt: TGTGCTAGTGGCTCTCAAAGGACTAGCACTGGCTCCTACAATGAGCAGTTCTTC; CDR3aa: CASGSQRTSTGSYNEQFF
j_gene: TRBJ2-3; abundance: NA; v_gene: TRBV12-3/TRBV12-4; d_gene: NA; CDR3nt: TGTGCCAGCAGTCAAACAGGGTATGATACGCAGTATTTT; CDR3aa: CASSQTGYDTQYF
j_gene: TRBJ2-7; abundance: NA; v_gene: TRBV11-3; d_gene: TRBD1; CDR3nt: TGTGCCAGCAGCACCCGGACAGGGGACGAGCAGTACTTC; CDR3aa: CASSTRTGDEQYF
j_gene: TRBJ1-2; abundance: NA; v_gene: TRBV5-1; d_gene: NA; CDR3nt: TGCGCCAGCAGCCCTCGCGGGGAAACGGGCTACACCTTC; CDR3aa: CASSPRGETGYTF
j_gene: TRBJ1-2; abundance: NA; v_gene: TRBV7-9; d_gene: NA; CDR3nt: TGTGCCAGCAGAGGGGGTCTTCATAACTATGGCTACACCTTC; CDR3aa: CASRGGLHNYGYTF
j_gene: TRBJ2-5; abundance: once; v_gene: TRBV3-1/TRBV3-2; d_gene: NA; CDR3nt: TGTGCCAGCAGCCAAGATATAGAGACCCAGTACTTC; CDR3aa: CASSQDIETQYF
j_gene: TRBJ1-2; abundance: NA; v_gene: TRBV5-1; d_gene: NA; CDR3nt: TGCGCCAGCAGCTTGGCGATTGGGCAGGGTGACTATGGCTACACCTTC; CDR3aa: CASSLAIGQGDYGYTF
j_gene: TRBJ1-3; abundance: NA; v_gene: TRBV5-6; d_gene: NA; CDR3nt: TGTGCCAGCAGCTTGGGATCGGTAAACACCATATATTTT; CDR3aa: CASSLGSVNTIYF
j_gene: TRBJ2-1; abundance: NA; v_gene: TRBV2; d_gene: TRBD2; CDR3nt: TGTGCCAGCAGTGGGACTAGCGGGAGTCCAAATGAGCAGTTCTTC; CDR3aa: CASSGTSGSPNEQFF
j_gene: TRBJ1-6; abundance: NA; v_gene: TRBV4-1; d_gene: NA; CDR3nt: TGCGCCAGCAGCCCAGGCAAGGGCGGGTGGAATTCACCCCTCCACTTT; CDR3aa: CASSPGKGGWNSPLHF
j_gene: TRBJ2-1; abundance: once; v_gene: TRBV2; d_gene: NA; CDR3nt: TGTGCCAGCAGTGAAGGGGGGGGCCCCTTGGGCAATGAGCAGTTCTTC; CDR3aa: CASSEGGGPLGNEQFF
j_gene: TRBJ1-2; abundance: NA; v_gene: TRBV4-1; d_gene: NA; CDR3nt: TGCGCCAGCAGCCAAGAGGGAGAGAACTATGGCTACACCTTC; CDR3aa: CASSQEGENYGYTF
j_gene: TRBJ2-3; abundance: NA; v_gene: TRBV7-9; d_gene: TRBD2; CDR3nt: TGTGCCAGCAGCCCTCAAACCGGGGGGGGAGATACGCAGTATTTT; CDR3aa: CASSPQTGGGDTQYF
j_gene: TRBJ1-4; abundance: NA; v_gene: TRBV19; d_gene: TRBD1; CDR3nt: TGTGCCACTTCAGGGGGCGCGGACGAAAAACTGTTTTTT; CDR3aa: CATSGGADEKLFF
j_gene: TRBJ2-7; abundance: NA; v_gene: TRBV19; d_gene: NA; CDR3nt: TGTGCCAGTAGTACGTCCGGGACATTGTCCTACGAGCAGTACTTC; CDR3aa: CASSTSGTLSYEQYF
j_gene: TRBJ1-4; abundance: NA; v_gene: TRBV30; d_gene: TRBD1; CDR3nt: TGTGCCTGGAGTGGATCAGGGGGCGAAAAACTGTTTTTT; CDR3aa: CAWSGSGGEKLFF
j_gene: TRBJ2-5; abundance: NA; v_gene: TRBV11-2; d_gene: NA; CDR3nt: TGTGCCAGCAGCTTAGGTTTAGCGGAGACCCAGTACTTC; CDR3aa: CASSLGLAETQYF
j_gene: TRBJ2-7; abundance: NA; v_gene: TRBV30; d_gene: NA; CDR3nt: TGTGCCTGGACCCCCGGCGGGCTAACCTACGAGCAGTACTTC; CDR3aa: CAWTPGGLTYEQYF
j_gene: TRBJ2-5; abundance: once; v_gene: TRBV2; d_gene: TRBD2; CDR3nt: TGTGCCAGCAGTGAAGGACTAGCGGGGGGCCAAGAGACCCAGTACTTC; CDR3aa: CASSEGLAGGQETQYF
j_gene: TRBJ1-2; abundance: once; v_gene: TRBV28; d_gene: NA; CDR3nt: TGTGCCAGCAGTTTATTCCGGGAAAGCTACACCTTC; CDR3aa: CASSLFRESYTF
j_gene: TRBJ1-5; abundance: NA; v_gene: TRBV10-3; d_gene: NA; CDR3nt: TGTGCCATCAGTACTACAGGGAATAGCAATCAGCCCCAGCATTTT; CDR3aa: CAISTTGNSNQPQHF
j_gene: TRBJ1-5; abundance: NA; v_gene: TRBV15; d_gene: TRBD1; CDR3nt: TGTGCCACCAGCCGATTCCGGGACAGGGGGAGTAGTAGCAATCAGCCCCAGCATTTT; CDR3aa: CATSRFRDRGSSSNQPQHF
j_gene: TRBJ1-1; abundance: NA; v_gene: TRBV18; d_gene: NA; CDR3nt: TGTGCCAGCTCACCGGGGCAGCAGAACACTGAAGCTTTCTTT; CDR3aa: CASSPGQQNTEAFF
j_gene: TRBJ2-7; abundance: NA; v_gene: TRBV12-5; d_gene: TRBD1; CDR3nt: TGTGCTAGTGGCCGGATTGGACAGGGGGTCCACGAGCAGTACTTC; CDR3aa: CASGRIGQGVHEQYF
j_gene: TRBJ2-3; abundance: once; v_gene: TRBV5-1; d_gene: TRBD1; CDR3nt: TGCGCCAGCAGCTTGGAGTACGGGACAGGATCGTTCGCAGATACGCAGTATTTT; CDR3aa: CASSLEYGTGSFADTQYF